Following are 19 T cell receptor beta chains from one sample sequenced in a study of identical twins. TCRdb fed the 5' RACE reads into MiXCR, producing one record per CDR3 protein. Here the sample spans around 450,000 distinct CDR3 sequences, approximately 15% being singletons. The sample was also linked to a second study, of yellow fever vaccine responses in identical twins.

The sequencing sample was made of CD4+ T cells sorted from blood. The receptor set was obtained from a young woman in good health.

With regard to this clonotype: The junction shows a germline mismatch at one end, possibly a read error. The chain links TRBV19 to TRBJ2-7, with a weak D call TRBD2 (6 bases). Germline CDR1 and CDR2: LNHDA and SQIVND (reference sequence). The CDR3 consists of 13 residues. In DNA, the CDR3 is TGTGCCAGTAGTGCGGGGCCTTTCTACGAGAAGTACTTC. Its protein is CASSAGPFYEKYF.

V and J are TRBV19 and TRBJ2-5; D not resolved. Trimming removed 3 bases at V and 5 bases at J, with 13 bases between. The CDR3 has 14 residues. Germline CDR1 LNHDA, CDR2 SQIVND (reference sequence). The CDR3 here is CASSIWGLVETQYF. The DNA of the CDR3 is TGTGCCAGTAGTATCTGGGGTTTGGTTGAGACCCAGTACTTC.

The chain recombines TRBV6-1 with TRBJ2-3, with 7 bases aligning to TRBD2. The CDR3 runs 13 residues. Germline V lookup: CDR1 MNHNS, CDR2 SASEGT. V was pared by 11 bases and J by 6 bases, with 11 bases of the junction left unmatched. The CDR3 DNA is TGTGCCGAAGGGAGGGACCCTAAGGATACGCAGTATTTT. As protein: CAEGRDPKDTQYF.

This clonotype was picked up a small number of times. V usage is TRBV20-1 and J usage is TRBJ2-1; TRBD1 aligns across 7 bases. With V trimmed by 3 bases and J by 3 bases, 2 bases remained unmatched. CDR1 and CDR2 (germline): DFQATT, SNEGSKA (reference sequence). This CDR3 has 13 residues. The CDR3 DNA is TGCAGTGCTAGGGGACAGAGCTACAATGAGCAGTTCTTC. Its translation: CSARGQSYNEQFF.

This clonotype occurred a few times. V and J are TRBV24-1 and TRBJ2-3; 9 bases line up with TRBD2. This CDR3 region has 17 residues. V lost 2 bases to trimming and J lost 1 base; unmatched junction nucleotides: 6. Germline loops: CDR1 KGHDR, CDR2 SFDVKD. CDR3 in DNA: TGTGCCACCAGTGATTCTTCCCTAGCGGGGCGCACAGATACGCAGTATTTT. Translation: CATSDSSLAGRTDTQYF.

This clonotype has more than one count but fewer than ten. J is TRBJ2-3 and V is TRBV27; TRBD2 matches 9 bases. The CDR3 runs 14 residues. The germline gives CDR1 MNHEY, CDR2 SMNVEV (reference sequence). Trimming at V came to 10 bases and at J to 4 bases, leaving 9 bases not matched to a gene. As DNA, the CDR3 is TGTGCCACCAGACGGACTAGCGTCGCAGATACGCAGTATTTT. Protein sequence: CATRRTSVADTQYF.

V and J are TRBV7-9 and TRBJ2-2; the match to TRBD1 covers 9 bases. This CDR3 contains 16 residues. Trimming at V came to 5 bases and at J to 1 base, leaving 5 bases not matched to a gene. Germline-derived CDR1 and CDR2 are SEHNR and FQNEAQ (reference sequence). CDR3: CASSPGQGRNTGELFF. For the CDR3, the DNA is TGTGCCAGCAGCCCTGGACAGGGGCGGAACACCGGGGAGCTGTTTTTT.

CDR3 protein: CATTSGGAWETQYF. The CDR3 DNA reads TGTGCCACCACTAGCGGGGGGGCCTGGGAGACCCAGTACTTC. The chain employs TRBV6-1 and TRBJ2-5; 13 bases are shared with TRBD2. In germline, CDR1 is MNHNS, CDR2 SASEGT. Losses at the gene ends were 10 bases for V and 5 bases for J; bases not matched to a gene: 7. CDR3 size: 14 residues.

This clonotype was seen more than once but under ten times. The rearrangement uses TRBV6-2 or TRBV6-3 and TRBJ2-7; D is perhaps TRBD1 (6 bases). Germline lookup yields CDR1 MNHEY and CDR2 SVGEGT. This CDR3 region has 13 residues. Trimming removed 6 bases from V and 4 bases from J, with 13 bases in between. CDR3 DNA: TGTGCCAGCAGAAACCCCGGACAGTACGAGCAGTACTTC. Its protein product is CASRNPGQYEQYF.

The J gene is TRBJ2-7, the V gene TRBV19; D perhaps matches TRBD1 (6 bases). The CDR3 totals 13 residues. Germline V CDR1 and CDR2: LNHDA, SQIVND (reference sequence). Deletions cut 5 bases from V and 5 bases from J, with 13 bases between. The CDR3 loop reads CASSPRRGDEQYF. In DNA form, the CDR3 reads TGTGCCAGTAGTCCCCGCAGGGGTGACGAGCAGTACTTC.

The chain uses TRBV5-1 and TRBJ2-7; a weak D match, TRBD1 (5 bases). Trimming pared 0 bases from V and 2 bases from J, leaving 9 bases between. Germline assignment: CDR1 SGHRS and CDR2 YFSETQ. The CDR3 totals 14 residues. The CDR3: CASSLGQSTYEQYF. CDR3 nucleotide sequence: TGCGCCAGCAGCTTGGGACAGAGCACCTACGAGCAGTACTTC.

The rearrangement links TRBV29-1 to TRBJ2-1, with TRBD2 matching 11 bases. This CDR3 comprises 15 residues. The V gene end was trimmed by 3 bases and the J gene end by 1 base; junction bases not matched to a gene: 2. The germline V gene has CDR1 SQVTM and CDR2 ANQGSEA. CDR3 DNA: TGCAGCGTTGAGACTAGCGGGATATCCTACAATGAGCAGTTCTTC. Residues: CSVETSGISYNEQFF.

CDR3 bases: TGCGCCAGCAGCTTGACGGCACTAGCGGGAGGGCCAGTTTACAATGAGCAGTTCTTC. This sequence encodes CASSLTALAGGPVYNEQFF. V gene TRBV5-1 combines with J gene TRBJ2-1; 13 bases align to TRBD2. The CDR3 loop spans 19 amino acids. Germline V gives CDR1 SGHRS, CDR2 YFSETQ. With V trimmed by 1 base and J by 4 bases, 11 bases remained unmatched. Using reference TRBV5-1 and TRBJ2-1 for the parts outside the CDR3, the full variable domain is KAGVTQTPRYLIKTRGQQVTLSCSPISGHRSVSWYQQTPGQGLQFLFEYFSETQRNKGNFPGRFSGRQFSNSRSEMNVSTLELGDSALYLCASSLTALAGGPVYNEQFFGPGTRLTVL.

The V and J genes are TRBV3-1 and TRBJ2-7; 10 bases align to TRBD2. The germline V gene has CDR1 LGHDT and CDR2 YNNKEL (reference sequence). The CDR3 covers 18 residues. The V gene end was trimmed by 6 bases and the J gene end by 2 bases; junction bases not matched to a gene: 16. The CDR3 reads CASSRYLPSSGGTYEQYF. CDR3 DNA: TGTGCCAGCAGTCGTTACCTTCCGAGTAGCGGGGGGACCTACGAGCAGTACTTC.

This clonotype showed up just a few times. The chain combines TRBV24-1 with TRBJ2-6; 9 positions agree with TRBD1. The CDR3 loop spans 18 amino acids. The V gene end was trimmed by 3 bases and the J gene end by 2 bases; junction bases not matched to a gene: 7. Germline V gives CDR1 KGHDR, CDR2 SFDVKD. CDR3 residues: CATSDRGQGSTGANVLTF. The CDR3 nucleotides are TGTGCCACCAGTGATCGAGGACAGGGGAGTACTGGGGCCAACGTCCTGACTTTC.

In its sample, this clonotype was seen a few times. The chain employs TRBV28 and TRBJ2-3; 9 nucleotides match TRBD2. The CDR3 totals 16 residues. Per the germline V gene, CDR1 is MDHEN and CDR2 is SYDVKM. V shed 4 bases, J shed 0 bases, and the junction held 5 bases outside the gene matches. In nucleotides, the CDR3 is TGTGCCAGCAGTTCCCCCGGACTAGCGAGCACAGATACGCAGTATTTT. Translated: CASSSPGLASTDTQYF.

Ten or more counts support this clonotype. The V and J genes are TRBV2 and TRBJ2-2; D is undetermined. This CDR3 comprises 14 residues. In germline, CDR1 is SNHLY, CDR2 FYNNEI. Trimming removed 0 bases at V and 5 bases at J, with 7 bases between. In DNA, the CDR3 is TGTGCCAGCAGTGAAGCGCGAAAGACCGGGGAGCTGTTTTTT. Protein: CASSEARKTGELFF.

This clonotype was seen a few times. The CDR3 bases are TGTGCCAGCAGCTTAGCACAGGGAAGGCAGTACTTC. This sequence encodes CASSLAQGRQYF. This sequence joins TRBV7-2 and TRBJ2-7; a weak D match, TRBD1 (6 bases). The CDR3 runs to 12 residues. The germline V gene has CDR1 SGHTA and CDR2 FQGNSA. V was clipped by 0 bases and J by 9 bases, with 9 bases between them.

The rearrangement uses TRBV6-2 or TRBV6-3 and TRBJ2-1; the D gene is possibly TRBD2 (5 bases). V dropped 2 bases and J dropped 0 bases, with 8 bases sitting between them. Germline loops: CDR1 MNHEY, CDR2 SVGEGT. This CDR3 spans 15 amino acids. CDR3 in amino acids: CASSYRGYSYNEQFF. The CDR3, as DNA: TGTGCCAGCAGTTACCGCGGGTACTCCTACAATGAGCAGTTCTTC.